The 23 T cell receptor beta chains in this list originate from one sample, sequenced in a study of blood T cell repertoires in COVID-19 (TCRdb year 2020). Receptors were amplified or captured by the immunoSEQ multiplex PCR assay. TCRdb's version of the immuneACCESS table is confined to in-frame rearrangements and falls short of the full clone set. An unresolved V gene accounts for under half of the shortfall where checked; the remainder is of unknown origin. The sample table records some 130,000 clones; more than 85% of these occur just once. The top ten clonotypes cover 4.3% of the sample. The sample was peripheral blood. All receptors derive from a man between 60 and 70 years old with COVID-19, enrolled during active disease.

V and J are TRBV9 and TRBJ1-6, with D maybe TRBD1 (6 bases). V shed 1 base and J shed 9 bases, with 14 bases lying between them. The germline V gene has CDR1 SGDLS and CDR2 YYNGEE. CDR3 length: 15 residues. DNA of the CDR3: TGTGCCAGCAGCGTACTGGGAGGGGGGAGTTCACCCCTCCACTTT. Translated: CASSVLGGGSSPLHF.

The genes are TRBV24-1 and TRBJ2-1; TRBD2 aligns across 7 bases. The J segment lost 4 bases and the V segment lost 0 bases, leaving 11 bases of the junction unmatched. The CDR3 has 18 residues. The germline V gene encodes CDR1 KGHDR and CDR2 SFDVKD. The CDR3 loop reads CATSDLKLGGGDYNEQFF. Here the CDR3 DNA reads TGTGCCACCAGTGATTTGAAGCTCGGTGGGGGGGATTACAATGAGCAGTTCTTC.

A remark on this clone: The same CDR3 can be traced to other DNA sequences in this sample. The chain carries TRBV6-5 and TRBJ1-4, with a weak D call TRBD1 (6 bases). V was clipped by 5 bases and J by 5 bases, with 9 bases between them. Germline loops: CDR1 MNHEY, CDR2 SVGAGI. The CDR3 has 13 amino acids. CDR3 in amino acids: CASSRGQNEKLFF. DNA of the CDR3: TGTGCCAGCAGTAGAGGACAGAATGAAAAACTGTTTTTT.

The chain combines TRBV5-4 with TRBJ1-1, with D possibly matching TRBD1 (6 bases). Germline CDR1 and CDR2: SGHNT and YYREEE (reference sequence). V lost 4 bases and J 1 base, leaving 17 bases between the germline ends. This CDR3 has 16 residues. CDR3 sequence (DNA): TGTGCCAGCAGCCCCCCTGCCCTAGGGGGGAACACTGAAGCTTTCTTT. Translated: CASSPPALGGNTEAFF. The variable domain in full, completed from reference TRBV5-4 and TRBJ1-1, reads ETGVTQSPTHLIKTRGQQVTLRCSSQSGHNTVSWYQQALGQGPQFIFQYYREEENGRGNFPPRFSGLQFPNYSSELNVNALELDDSALYLCASSPPALGGNTEAFFGQGTRLTVV.

The chain is built from TRBV30 and TRBJ1-4; weak D call: TRBD1 (6 bases). The CDR3 consists of 14 residues. V was pared by 0 bases and J by 7 bases, with 12 bases between. In germline, CDR1 is GTSNPN, CDR2 SVGIG (reference sequence). CDR3 nucleotide sequence: TGTGCCTGGAGTGTACGACAGGTCGGTGAAAAACTGTTTTTT. Its translation is CAWSVRQVGEKLFF.

The chain recombines TRBV7-9 with TRBJ1-4, with 10 bases aligning to TRBD1. V gave up 5 bases and J gave up 7 bases; unmatched junction bases: 13. Germline V lookup: CDR1 SEHNR, CDR2 FQNEAQ (reference sequence). CDR3 length: 17 amino acids. This chain's CDR3 is CASSERQGAMMVEKLFF. The CDR3, as DNA: TGTGCCAGCAGCGAACGACAGGGGGCGATGATGGTTGAAAAACTGTTTTTT.

The CDR3 here is CASIAENTEAFF. DNA of the CDR3: TGTGCCAGCATTGCGGAGAACACTGAAGCTTTCTTT. The chain combines TRBV12-3 or TRBV12-4 with TRBJ1-1; no firm D call. The CDR3 extends over 12 amino acids. The V end lost 7 bases, the J end lost 1 base, and 7 bases lay between the germline ends.

The V gene is TRBV6-2 or TRBV6-3, the J gene TRBJ2-3; unclear D gene. This CDR3 region has 17 residues. Germline V lookup: CDR1 MNHEY, CDR2 SVGEGT. The V gene lost 2 bases and the J gene lost 2 bases, with 17 bases spanning the gap. CDR3 sequence reads: CASSYPPKMEPTDTQYF. The DNA of the CDR3 is TGTGCCAGCAGTTACCCCCCAAAGATGGAGCCCACAGATACGCAGTATTTT.

This clone has just a few counts. This chain joins TRBV12-3 or TRBV12-4 and TRBJ1-1; D not resolved. The V gene lost 6 bases and the J gene lost 8 bases, with 16 bases spanning the gap. The CDR3 loop spans 13 amino acids. The CDR3 protein is CASSPLPNREAFF. CDR3 in DNA: TGTGCCAGCAGCCCCTTACCAAACAGAGAAGCTTTCTTT.

This rearrangement joins TRBV9 to TRBJ2-7; 10 bases map to TRBD2. The J segment lost 6 bases and the V segment lost 0 bases, leaving 6 bases of the junction unmatched. The germline V gene has CDR1 SGDLS and CDR2 YYNGEE. The CDR3 runs 15 residues. The CDR3 spells CASSVDSGGASEQYF. In nucleotides, the CDR3 is TGTGCCAGCAGCGTAGACAGCGGGGGGGCCTCCGAGCAGTACTTC.

The V gene is TRBV19, the J gene TRBJ2-7; TRBD1 might be the D (6 bases). Trimming stripped 6 bases from V and 5 bases from J, with 20 bases between. Germline values: CDR1 LNHDA, CDR2 SQIVND (reference sequence). There are 15 residues in the CDR3. CDR3 nucleotides: TGTGCCAGTAGCCCAAGGGGGAATCTGGGCCACGAGCAGTACTTC. This codes for CASSPRGNLGHEQYF.

The chain joins TRBV5-4 to TRBJ2-5, with TRBD2 identical over 7 bases. Germline lookup yields CDR1 SGHNT and CDR2 YYREEE (reference sequence). Losses at the gene ends were 4 bases for V and 5 bases for J; bases not matched to a gene: 14. The CDR3 is 16 amino acids. The CDR3 coding sequence is TGTGCCAGCAGCCCCTCCTCGGTGAGGGGAGGGGAGACCCAGTACTTC. It encodes CASSPSSVRGGETQYF.

The chain is built from TRBV5-1 and TRBJ1-6; 8 bases agree with TRBD1. V was clipped by 2 bases and J by 9 bases; unmatched bases: 4. CDR1 and CDR2 from the germline V gene are SGHRS and YFSETQ. CDR3 length: 14 residues. The CDR3 DNA reads as TGCGCCAGCAGCTTCGACAGGGGTAGTTCACCCCTCCACTTT. Its translation is CASSFDRGSSPLHF. Full variable domain (outside the CDR3, taken from reference TRBV5-1 and TRBJ1-6): KAGVTQTPRYLIKTRGQQVTLSCSPISGHRSVSWYQQTPGQGLQFLFEYFSETQRNKGNFPGRFSGRQFSNSRSEMNVSTLELGDSALYLCASSFDRGSSPLHFGNGTRLTVT.

The chain recombines TRBV18 with TRBJ2-5, with D possibly TRBD2 on 5 matching bases. This CDR3 contains 14 residues. V was shortened by 6 bases and J by 1 base, with 12 bases between the two germline ends. Germline CDR1 and CDR2: KGHSH and LQKENI. CDR3 region: CASSGTGSQETQYF. The DNA of the CDR3 is TGTGCCAGCTCCGGAACGGGGTCCCAAGAGACCCAGTACTTC.

V is TRBV12-3 or TRBV12-4 and J is TRBJ1-6; no firm D call. V shed 6 bases and J shed 10 bases, with 10 bases lying between them. CDR3 size: 12 residues. For the CDR3, the DNA is TGTGCCAGCAGCCTGTTTATATCACCCCTCCACTTT. Residues: CASSLFISPLHF.

J is TRBJ2-5 and V is TRBV6-5; tentatively, D is TRBD1 (5 bases). V was clipped by 2 bases and J by 4 bases, with 14 bases between them. The CDR3 spans 15 residues. Germline CDR1 and CDR2: MNHEY and SVGAGI. CDR3 sequence: CASSYDRRERETQYF. The DNA for the CDR3 is TGTGCCAGCAGTTACGACCGCAGGGAACGAGAGACCCAGTACTTC.

The V and J genes are TRBV5-1 and TRBJ1-1; the D is unclear. The length of the CDR3 is 14 residues. The V gene's germline CDR1 is SGHRS and CDR2 YFSETQ. V was shortened by 9 bases and J by 1 base, with 16 bases between the two germline ends. The CDR3 here is CATTPEIGNTEAFF. The CDR3 region has the DNA TGCGCCACCACGCCGGAGATTGGGAACACTGAAGCTTTCTTT.

The chain couples TRBV7-2 to TRBJ2-3; D gene unclear. The CDR3 length is 14 residues. CDR1 SGHTA and CDR2 FQGNSA come from the germline V gene. The V end lost 3 bases, the J end lost 1 base, and 8 bases lay between the germline ends. The CDR3 here is CASSFDTGTDTQYF. The DNA for the CDR3 is TGTGCCAGCAGCTTTGATACGGGCACAGATACGCAGTATTTT.

On this clone itself: The sample carries other DNA sequences with the same CDR3. V usage is TRBV11-1 and J usage is TRBJ1-1; D unclear. Trimming pared 4 bases from V and 3 bases from J, leaving 9 bases between. This CDR3 region has 13 residues. CDR1 and CDR2 (germline): SGHAT, FQDESV (reference sequence). As DNA, the CDR3 is TGTGCCAGCAGCTCATCGAGGGACACTGAAGCTTTCTTT. Protein sequence: CASSSSRDTEAFF.

The chain links TRBV7-9 to TRBJ2-1; no clear D. Germline CDR1 SEHNR, CDR2 FQNEAQ (reference sequence). The CDR3 extends over 12 amino acids. V was trimmed by 2 bases and J by 6 bases, leaving 5 bases between them. CDR3 region: CASSLSSNEQFF. Here the CDR3 DNA reads TGTGCCAGCAGCTTAAGTAGCAATGAGCAGTTCTTC.

The chain has TRBV10-2 and TRBJ2-7; 9 bases are shared with TRBD1. Germline CDR1 WSHSY, CDR2 SAAADI. J gave up 2 bases and V 2 bases, and 1 base lay outside the gene matches. The length of the CDR3 is 14 residues. In DNA, the CDR3 is TGCGCCAGCAGTGAGGGGACAGGGACCTACGAGCAGTACTTC. Amino acid sequence: CASSEGTGTYEQYF.

Comments on this clone: A junction boundary mismatches the germline segment, possibly from a read error. The chain is built from TRBV12-3 or TRBV12-4 and TRBJ1-2; TRBD1 is a possible D gene (5 bases). The CDR3 sequence is 11 residues long. The chain's CDR3 is CASSLRGVHCF. The CDR3 DNA is TGTGCCAGCAGTTTAAGGGGTGTGCATTGCTTC.

The gene calls are TRBV15 and TRBJ1-1, with D unresolved. V dropped 1 base and J dropped 5 bases, with 5 bases sitting between them. The length of the CDR3 is 12 residues. Germline-derived CDR1 and CDR2 are LNHNV and YYDKDF (reference sequence). Written as DNA, the CDR3 is TGTGCCACCAGCAGAGGGCGGACTGAAGCTTTCTTT. It specifies CATSRGRTEAFF.